A few counts support the clone carrying this T cell receptor beta chain. Its antigen is not known. The source of the sample is a study of cytomegalovirus exposure and HLA in healthy donors. With 60 Vbeta and 13 Jbeta primers, the PCR was carried out. Here immunoSEQ multiplex PCR was the method, and the copy in TCRdb shows in-frame clones only, minus some. This table holds over 110,000 clones, around 80% found once. CDR1 and CDR2 from the germline V gene are SGHDT and YYEEEE. The CDR3 sequence is 13 residues long. Between the trimmed V and J ends, which lost 1 base and 1 base, there was a span of 5 bases. Study-wide points: DRB1 showed the most TCR associations and HLA-C the fewest in a later analysis, as rates varied by HLA locus.

This TCR was sampled from a male donor in good health and CMV-seropositive. This sequence joins TRBV5-6 and TRBJ1-1; D not certain. The sample consisted of PBMCs. The CDR3 sequence: CASSLNRNTEAFF. Here the CDR3 DNA reads TGTGCCAGCAGCTTGAACAGGAACACTGAAGCTTTCTTT.